This TCR beta chain was documented in a study of cytomegalovirus exposure and HLA in healthy donors (dated by TCRdb to 2016 to 2017). In terms of the full investigation: According to an earlier analysis of 550 to 700 of the donors, 200 million or so T cells yielded over 90 million unique TCR beta sequences and roughly 280 Gb of sequence data. An early release that covered roughly 600 HLA-typed donors contained approximately 290 gigabases of sequencing data and approximately 85 million unique TCR sequences. Among the approximately 420 genotyped donors, roughly 80% belonged to the genetic ancestry cluster associated with self-reported Caucasian donors. The aim of the study was to test whether cataloging public T cell receptors could identify signatures of past pathogen exposure. The study used immunosequencing to profile the T cell repertoires of hundreds of subjects and linked those repertoires to cytomegalovirus serostatus. Along with the approximately 620-subject first cohort, a separate validation cohort of over a hundred different subjects was used. The study combined high-throughput TCR immunosequencing, statistical association of individual TCRs with disease status, and machine learning to predict cytomegalovirus infection status. A later analysis re-examined previously published TCR beta repertoires from more than 600 donors and added high-resolution HLA genotyping to investigate patterns of TCR occurrence. Rather than drawing on any new phenotypic data, the later analysis identified candidate immune exposures from TCR beta sequences and the way those sequences occurred across donors. To decide whether each TCR beta V gene segment behaved as functional or pseudogenic, an earlier analysis of 587 of the donors relied on high-throughput TCR beta sequencing. Donor age, sex, ethnicity and CMV serostatus were compiled alongside the repertoire data. In a later genetic analysis, genome-wide SNP genotypes for 398 of the 666 donors were used, and that subset was treated as a discovery cohort. Every repertoire in the discovery cohort had been generated on one and the same sequencing platform. Class I and class II HLA loci were covered by the typing at four-digit resolution. Typing coverage varied by locus: roughly 629-640 donors for A, B, C, DRB1 and DQB1; under 550 for DQA1; 600 to 610 for DPA1; around 450 for DPB1. About five DR-DQ haplotypes were treated as single units for association and clustering because of strong linkage in the cohort. Among 300 to 500 genotyped donors of the cohort, an average of around 250,000 unique TCR beta nucleotide sequences was sequenced per donor, of which 15% to 20% were non-productive.

On the study overall, not on this receptor specifically: In a later analysis, the rate of TCR association differed among HLA loci, with DRB1 alleles having the most associated TCRs and HLA-C alleles having the fewest. A later analysis found that most CMV-associated TCR beta chains appeared HLA-restricted, with HLA associations seemingly driven largely by CMV exposure. Because HLA typing was missing for some donors at each locus, association tests included only the typed subset. A later genetic analysis reported fewer N-insertions in productive TCRs among donors in an Asian-associated ancestry cluster than the roughly 720-donor mean. A group of highly shared sequence variants was considered likely to be a technical artifact of the sequencing pipeline. Most TCR sequences were observed very rarely across donors, whereas some public TCRs were present in many individuals. Immune exposure information for the cohort was limited to CMV serostatus. A total of some 180 TCR beta chains were listed by the study as associated with cytomegalovirus. Several of the top co-occurrence clusters appeared to be linked to parvovirus B19, influenza, CMV and Epstein-Barr virus, according to a later analysis. A further reported finding was that TCR beta sequences accurately predicted the HLA-A and HLA-B alleles for most subjects in the first cohort. In both the original and validation cohorts, the classifier was reported to diagnose cytomegalovirus status with high specificity and sensitivity. In this cohort, only TCR beta chains were sequenced, and detectable features were limited by the absence of alpha or paired-chain data. Strong co-occurrence of HLA alleles, especially DR and DQ, made assigning TCR associations to individual alleles difficult. In a later analysis, HLA-associated TCR beta chains showed more clonal expansion and lower generation probabilities than non-associated chains that were equally common. A later genetic analysis associated a missense DCLRE1C variant with V-gene and J-gene trimming of TCR beta chains, and an independent cohort replicated the association. In vitro tests confirmed that a few of the cytomegalovirus-associated TCR beta chains recognize cytomegalovirus antigens. In a later analysis, some 17,000 TCR beta sequences were associated with specific HLA alleles at a false discovery rate of 0.05. Some IMGT-functional V segments, including TRBV6-2 and TRBV6-3, could not be told apart with the 87-base-pair reads, so those segments were excluded. Because counts were too low, roughly 17 rarely observed V segments, including chromosome 9 orphons, were left out of the earlier analysis of approximately 500 of the donors. Roughly uniform sequencing depth across donors was assumed in presence/absence analyses, although this assumption may not hold. Correlated functional status among segregating V segments might be attributable to linkage disequilibrium, but an unknown experimental factor could not be ruled out. In an earlier analysis of over 550 of the donors, most TCR beta V segments were observed in productive rearrangements about 87% or about 30% of the time, broadly matching IMGT annotations. The authors suggested that the approach could potentially be generalized to other disease states and immunological phenotypes.

Libraries were built with the immunoSEQ multiplex PCR assay. For the multiplex PCR, a mixture combining 60 forward primers for TCR Vbeta segments and 13 reverse primers for TCR Jbeta segments was used. Amplification of the CDR3 region of rearranged TCR beta genes was performed with a multiplex PCR assay on genomic DNA. On the Illumina HiSeq System, the amplified TCR beta libraries were sequenced as 87-base-pair reads. The source study handled its data this way. In a later analysis, some 80 million unique TCR beta chains were counted across the approximately 620 repertoires, and roughly 11 million of these chains were shared by at least two donors. To remove PCR and sequencing errors, raw reads were error-corrected and collapsed into unique sequences using a nearest-neighbor algorithm that merged closely related sequences. To assign V, D and J gene segments, CDR3 sequences were aligned to IMGT reference sequences. Each retained sequence needed at least a six-nucleotide match to both a V gene segment and a J gene segment. A rearrangement counted as productive if the CDR3 had no stop codons and remained in frame with V and J, and every other rearrangement counted as non-productive. CDR3 was defined by IMGT convention, running from the second conserved V-encoded cysteine to the conserved J-encoded phenylalanine. The earlier analysis of 587 of the donors excluded sequences that lacked an unambiguous match to a single V gene segment. In an earlier analysis of some 590 of the donors, a V segment was called functional when productive rearrangements were above 56.7%, and segregating when the standard deviation between donors exceeded 5%. A statistical classification framework was built for diagnosing cytomegalovirus status from the catalog of TCR beta chain sequences. V and J gene assignment, in a later analysis, came from comparing TCR nucleotide sequences with IMGT/GENE-DB human TR gene sequences. Using the TCRdist pipeline, a later analysis assigned CDR3 sequences along with most-parsimonious VDJ recombination scenarios. In a later analysis, each TCR beta chain was defined by its CDR3 amino acid sequence together with its V-gene family, and reads without a unique V-gene family were excluded. To address suspected cross-contamination and a sequencing artifact, a later analysis removed approximately 600 highly shared, low-generation-probability nucleotide sequences. For each public chain, a later analysis derived a clonal expansion index from normalized ranks of inferred template counts within each repertoire. Generation probabilities in a later analysis came from a VDJ recombination model fitted to out-of-frame rearrangements, and those results were checked against IGoR. A later analysis scored TCR-TCR, TCR-HLA and TCR-CMV co-occurrence with hypergeometric tests, applying a repertoire-size bias correction to TCR pairs. In a later analysis, false discovery rates were estimated by permuting HLA or CMV assignments 20 times. In a later analysis, co-occurring TCRs were grouped using DBSCAN, with TCRdist sequence similarity added in when clustering inside HLA-allele-positive subsets. Co-occurrence clustering excluded repertoires with fewer than 30,000 or more than 120,000 public chains, plus five with anomalous nucleotide sharing. The table was pulled from immuneACCESS by TCRdb, which kept in-frame rearrangements only. Such tables lose some clones; where checked, under half of the loss comes from unresolved V genes, and the rest has no known cause. V and J calls and clone size are given by that table; D and trimming were obtained from the DNA. The sample contains roughly 100,000 clones, approximately 75% of them found a single time. 1.5% to 2% of the sample is held by the ten biggest clonotypes.

The cohort comprised several hundred healthy bone marrow donors. At the time of sampling, every cohort member was nominally healthy, though immune exposures that went unrecorded were likely present. The donor was CMV seronegative and was included in the group of 352 seronegative cohort members. Each donor provided a peripheral blood sample, and peripheral blood mononuclear cells were used for TCR beta sequencing. Genomic DNA extraction from the blood cell samples was performed with the Qiagen DNeasy Blood Extraction Kit. About this clone itself: Its recognized antigen is unknown. Qualities for individual bases were not recorded, and no much larger clone is one base off.

The CDR3 measures 17 amino acids from cysteine to phenylalanine. Only CDR3 DNA remains: 51 bases, in frame from the first base. The rearranged segments are TRBV7-5 and TRBJ1-5. TRBV7-5 represents a pseudogene. This clonotype was sampled from a woman in her thirties or forties in good health and CMV-seronegative. Sequenced material: PBMCs. The nucleotide sequence is TGTGCCAGAAGCCCGAGTTTTGGAGGGGTATACAATCAGCCCCAGCATTTT. Its translation reads: CARSPSFGGVYNQPQHF.